The T cell receptor beta chain under discussion was sequenced for a study of regulatory T cells in long-lasting Graves disease. This sample's time point: newly diagnosed GD, antithyroid drugs for less than 3 months. Extracted PBMC RNA gave rise to the TCR library. This clonotype showed up many times. This CDR3 has 18 residues. V shed 5 bases and J shed 0 bases, with 21 bases lying between them. Libraries of TCR beta came from iRepertoire HTBI primers plus Arm-PCR of CDR3 regions. TCRdb reanalysed the multiplex PCR reads using MiXCR and keeps one entry per CDR3 protein. The sample lists 250,000 or so distinct CDR3 sequences, 20% to 25% occurring once.

This sequence joins TRBV12-3 or TRBV12-4 and TRBJ2-3; weak D call: TRBD2 (5 bases). This clonotype originated in a female donor with Graves disease. This specimen consisted of peripheral blood mononuclear cells (PBMCs), obtained at new diagnosis, from a patient treated with antithyroid drugs. CDR3 bases: TGTGCCAGCAGTCCGAGTTCCCGGGAACTCCGAAGCACAGATACGCAGTATTTT. Its protein product is CASSPSSRELRSTDTQYF.